This is a list of T cell receptor beta chains from one sample in a study of T-cell memory formation after mild COVID-19. TCRdb re-derived calls from the 5' RACE reads in MiXCR, one entry per CDR3 protein. The table has around 400,000 distinct CDR3 sequences, 24% seen once. The specimen was PBMCs or a T cell subset sorted from them (not recorded which). These receptors came from an adult woman who had mild COVID-19 (a few samples of this study predate the infection). Cell type and time point are not known. Each CDR3 is given with its conserved first and last residue. The D gene is left open where the match is weak. The size entry is marked missing in some rows and otherwise reads once, few, many or a size class.

V	J	D	size	DNA	CDR3
TRBV7-9	TRBJ2-7	TRBD2	.	TGTGCCAGCAGCTCCTCGGGACTAGCAGCCTACGAGCAGTACTTC	CASSSSGLAAYEQYF
TRBV20-1	TRBJ1-1	.	.	TGCAGTGCTAGTTGGGCAGGGGCGTCGGGAACTGAAGCTTTCTTT	CSASWAGASGTEAFF
TRBV25-1	TRBJ2-2	TRBD1	.	TGTGCCAGCAGAATGACAGGGTGGGCCGGGGAGCTGTTTTTT	CASRMTGWAGELFF
TRBV7-2	TRBJ1-4	TRBD1	few	TGTGCCAGCAGCTCCCCGGGGCAACAGGGGGGCGAAAAACTGTTTTTT	CASSSPGQQGGEKLFF
TRBV24-1	TRBJ2-5	.	.	TGTGCCACCAGTGACTGGACTAAGAACCAAGAGACCCAGTACTTC	CATSDWTKNQETQYF
TRBV4-2	TRBJ1-4	.	few	TGTGCCAGCAGCCAACCCGGGGGGGATCGGGCTGAAAAACTGTTTTTT	CASSQPGGDRAEKLFF
TRBV7-6	TRBJ1-4	.	few	TGTGCCAGCAGCTTATTTCGGGGCGAAAAACTGTTTTTT	CASSLFRGEKLFF
TRBV29-1	TRBJ2-1	TRBD2	.	TGCAGCGTTGAATTTAGCATGACTAGCCAGTTCTTC	CSVEFSMTSQFF
TRBV5-1	TRBJ1-2	TRBD1	few	TGCGCCAGCAGCAAGGGACAGGGTCATGGCTACACCTTC	CASSKGQGHGYTF
TRBV2	TRBJ2-3	.	few	TGTGCCAGCAGTGATCCCGCGGCTCGGTCAGATACGCAGTATTTT	CASSDPAARSDTQYF
TRBV15	TRBJ2-7	TRBD2	.	TGTGCCACCAGCGGCCTAGCGGGGGCCTACGAGCAGTACTTC	CATSGLAGAYEQYF
TRBV30	TRBJ1-1	TRBD1	few	TGTGCCTTTTGTGTTGGACAGGGCGGCACTGAAGCTTTCTTT	CAFCVGQGGTEAFF
TRBV7-9	TRBJ2-3	TRBD1	.	TGTGCCAGCAGCTTACTAGGGACAGGGCTTTCCACAGATACGCAGTATTTT	CASSLLGTGLSTDTQYF
TRBV10-2	TRBJ1-1	.	.	TGCGCCAGCAGTGAACCGGGGATGAACACTGAAGCTTTCTTT	CASSEPGMNTEAFF
TRBV23-1	TRBJ1-6	.	.	TGCGCCAGCAGTCAATATTCAGCATTTTCGAATTCACCCCTCCACTTT	CASSQYSAFSNSPLHF
TRBV5-1	TRBJ1-4	.	.	TGCGCCAGCAGAGAGGCTGAAAAACTGTTTTTT	CASREAEKLFF
TRBV7-2	TRBJ2-1	TRBD2	few	TGTGCCAGCAGATTTACGACTAGCGGGAGGGAGGGTGAGCAGTTCTTC	CASRFTTSGREGEQFF
TRBV12-3/TRBV12-4	TRBJ2-1	.	.	TGTGCCAGCAGGGACAGCGGGTACAATGAGCAGTTCTTC	CASRDSGYNEQFF
TRBV28	TRBJ2-4	TRBD1	few	TGTGCCAGCAGTACGGGACAGCCATTTCGGTACTTC	CASSTGQPFRYF
TRBV27	TRBJ2-3	TRBD2	few	TGTGCCAGCAGTTCCATGACTAGCGGGGGCTCAGATACGCAGTATTTT	CASSSMTSGGSDTQYF
TRBV2	TRBJ2-1	TRBD1	few	TGTGCCAGCAGTAGACAGGGGCTGCGAAATGAGCAGTTCTTC	CASSRQGLRNEQFF
TRBV30	TRBJ2-7	TRBD1	.	TGTGCCTGGAGTGCGACAGGGGCGGCCTACGAGCAGTACTTC	CAWSATGAAYEQYF
TRBV12-3/TRBV12-4	TRBJ2-7	TRBD2	few	TGTGCCAGCAGTTTAGCCTTGGGGAGGGAGACCTACGAGCAGTACTTC	CASSLALGRETYEQYF
TRBV9	TRBJ2-5	TRBD2	.	TGTGCCAGCAGTTCAGCGGGAGTCGAGACCCAGTACTTC	CASSSAGVETQYF
TRBV28	TRBJ1-1	.	.	TGTGCCAGCAAATCGATGAGGAACACTGAAGCTTTCTTT	CASKSMRNTEAFF
TRBV7-2	TRBJ2-2	TRBD1	few	TGTGCCAGCAGCCAGGGACAGGCGAACACCGGGGAGCTGTTTTTT	CASSQGQANTGELFF
TRBV30	TRBJ2-3	TRBD1	few	TGTGCCTGGACGACAGGGGGCTCCACAGATACGCAGTATTTT	CAWTTGGSTDTQYF
TRBV6-5	TRBJ2-3	.	.	TGTGCCAGCAGTATAGCGGAGGCTAGCACAGATACGCAGTATTTT	CASSIAEASTDTQYF
TRBV5-6	TRBJ2-3	.	few	TGTGCCAGCAGCTTTTTAGCTGATACGCAGTATTTT	CASSFLADTQYF
TRBV25-1	TRBJ2-5	TRBD1	.	TGTGCCAGCAGTAAACAGGGGGACCAGAAAACCCAGTACTTC	CASSKQGDQKTQYF
TRBV4-3	TRBJ2-3	TRBD2	few	TGCGCCAGCAGCCAAGTCACTAGCGGGAGTGACACAGATACGCAGTATTTT	CASSQVTSGSDTDTQYF
TRBV7-3	TRBJ2-5	TRBD2	few	TGTGCCAGCAGCCCATTTCCAACTAGCGGGAGGGGAGAGACCCAGTACTTC	CASSPFPTSGRGETQYF
TRBV29-1	TRBJ2-1	.	few	TGCAGCGCTTTGACAGGAGGCCTTCTCCCTAGGAATAGGAATGAGCAGTTCTTC	CSALTGGLLPRNRNEQFF
TRBV29-1	TRBJ2-4	.	few	TGCAGCGTTGAAAACCCCCAATCAGACATGCCGGGGGACATTCAGTACTTC	CSVENPQSDMPGDIQYF
TRBV6-1	TRBJ1-5	.	.	TGTGCCAGCAGGAGTGGGTTCTTGGGAATTCCTGACCAGCCCCAGCATTTT	CASRSGFLGIPDQPQHF
TRBV7-2	TRBJ2-7	TRBD2	.	TGTGCCAGCAGAAATCTAGCGGGAGGGTACGAGCAGTACTTC	CASRNLAGGYEQYF
TRBV20-1	TRBJ1-2	.	.	TGCAGTGCTAGTTCTGCAGATAACTATGGCTACACCTTC	CSASSADNYGYTF
TRBV15	TRBJ1-2	.	.	TGTGCCACCAGCAGAGATCGGCTGTTAAGCTATGGCTACACCTTC	CATSRDRLLSYGYTF
TRBV29-1	TRBJ2-7	TRBD1	.	TGCAGCGTTGCCCGGGACAGAAAAGCCTACGAGCAGTACTTC	CSVARDRKAYEQYF
TRBV3-1	TRBJ2-1	.	many	TGTGCCAGCAGCCAAGGCAGGGCCAAGGAGTTCTTC	CASSQGRAKEFF